Each of the 16 T cell receptor beta chains below was sequenced from the same sample in a study of T cells in Graves' hyperthyroidism and ophthalmopathy. Amplification targeted TCR beta CDR3 regions from RNA transcripts. HTBI primers drove first-round RT-PCR of the TCR CDR3. From the multiplex PCR reads, TCRdb called clonotypes with MiXCR, one entry per CDR3 protein. The table records some 500,000 distinct CDR3 sequences, approximately 25% of them present only once. The specimen sequenced was blood. The receptors shown here come from a woman aged 30 to 39 with Graves' ophthalmopathy.

Concerning this clonotype itself: This clone may be a read error of a much larger clone one base away. The chain carries TRBV10-3 and TRBJ1-2; D call uncertain. The CDR3 has 13 amino acids. Germline V gene sequence: CDR1 ENHRY, CDR2 SYGVKD. The CDR3 sequence is CVIREDENYGYTF. The CDR3, as DNA: TGTGTCATAAGAGAGGATGAAAACTATGGCTACACCTTC.

This clonotype was seen at least ten times. The V call is TRBV20-1, the J call TRBJ1-2, with 11 positions matching TRBD1. V shed 5 bases, J shed 6 bases, and the junction held 5 bases outside the gene matches. The CDR3 has 13 residues. Germline V lookup: CDR1 DFQATT, CDR2 SNEGSKA (reference sequence). The CDR3 reads CSAGGQGAHGYTF. Here the CDR3 DNA reads TGCAGTGCTGGTGGACAGGGGGCGCATGGCTACACCTTC.

Ten or more counts support this clonotype. The V and J genes are TRBV6-2 or TRBV6-3 and TRBJ2-7, with TRBD1 matching over 8 bases. Germline V gene sequence: CDR1 MNHEY, CDR2 SVGEGT. V shed 2 bases and J 3 bases; nucleotides not matched to a gene: 3. CDR3 size: 14 residues. The CDR3 DNA follows: TGTGCCAGCAGTTACGAGGACAGGGACTACGAGCAGTACTTC. It translates to CASSYEDRDYEQYF.

The table lists this clonotype with many counts. This chain links TRBV18 with TRBJ1-1; D unresolved. The CDR3 has 13 amino acids. CDR1 KGHSH and CDR2 LQKENI come from the germline V gene. V lost 5 bases, J lost 6 bases, and 13 bases lay in between. This CDR3 reads CASSTDTFAEAFF. CDR3 DNA sequence: TGTGCCAGCTCAACCGACACTTTCGCTGAAGCTTTCTTT.

Ten or more counts support this clonotype. The chain recombines TRBV27 with TRBJ2-7; the match to TRBD1 covers 10 bases. CDR1 is MNHEY, CDR2 SMNVEV, per germline (reference sequence). V was pared by 6 bases and J by 5 bases, with 7 bases of the junction left unmatched. The CDR3 covers 14 residues. This CDR3 is CASSRRDRGHEQYF. The DNA for the CDR3 is TGTGCCAGCAGCCGCCGGGACAGGGGCCACGAGCAGTACTTC.

V is TRBV5-1 and J is TRBJ1-1; the D is unclear. Germline V gene sequence: CDR1 SGHRS, CDR2 YFSETQ. The germline V and J ends were trimmed by 0 bases and 4 bases, with 10 bases remaining between them. CDR3 length: 14 amino acids. The CDR3 sequence is CASSLGSGFTEAFF. The CDR3 bases are TGCGCCAGCAGCTTGGGCTCGGGTTTCACTGAAGCTTTCTTT.

The table lists this clonotype with many counts. V is TRBV12-3 or TRBV12-4 and J is TRBJ2-7; D ambiguous. The CDR3 sequence is 14 residues long. Trimming pared 2 bases from V and 0 bases from J, leaving 8 bases between. CDR3 nucleotide sequence: TGTGCCAGCAGTTTACGGGCAGTCTCCTACGAGCAGTACTTC. Protein sequence: CASSLRAVSYEQYF.

Only a few counts were recorded for this clonotype. The chain joins TRBV27 to TRBJ1-6; weak D call: TRBD1 (6 bases). This CDR3 comprises 14 residues. Looked up from germline, CDR1 is MNHEY and CDR2 is SMNVEV (reference sequence). V lost 5 bases, J lost 6 bases, and 11 bases lay in between. In DNA form, the CDR3 reads TGTGCCAGCAGTGGGCCAGGGGTTAATTCACCCCTCCACTTT. It codes for CASSGPGVNSPLHF.

The chain employs TRBV19 and TRBJ1-2, with D perhaps matching TRBD1 (6 bases). The CDR3 covers 16 residues. Germline V CDR1 and CDR2: LNHDA, SQIVND (reference sequence). The V end lost 0 bases, the J end lost 5 bases, and 16 bases lay between the germline ends. This CDR3 reads CASSIDIRGAPYGYTF. The CDR3 DNA is TGTGCCAGTAGTATAGATATCAGGGGCGCTCCGTATGGCTACACCTTC.

This clonotype was detected only a few times. The V and J genes are TRBV12-5 and TRBJ2-2, with 8 nucleotides matching TRBD1. Germline V gives CDR1 LGHNT, CDR2 FRNRAP. This CDR3 region has 16 residues. V lost 0 bases to trimming and J lost 6 bases; unmatched junction nucleotides: 6. The CDR3 coding sequence is TGTGCTAGTGGTTTGGTACTGGACAGGGTCGCCGGGGAGCTGTTTTTT. Translated: CASGLVLDRVAGELFF.

In its sample, this clonotype was seen many times. This rearrangement joins TRBV6-5 to TRBJ2-7; D assignment may be TRBD1 or TRBD2 (5 bases each). CDR3 length equals 15 residues. From germline, CDR1 is MNHEY and CDR2 SVGAGI. V lost 2 bases and J lost 2, with 13 bases in between. The CDR3 bases are TGTGCCAGCAGTTACGGGACGGTAGTCCCCTACGAGCAGTACTTC. Protein product: CASSYGTVVPYEQYF.

This clonotype has ten or more counts. This chain connects TRBV29-1 to TRBJ1-2; D is uncertain. The V gene's germline CDR1 is SQVTM and CDR2 ANQGSEA. This CDR3 is built from 11 residues. V was shortened by 4 bases and J by 4 bases, with 7 bases between the two germline ends. The CDR3 here is CSVVSGYGYTF. CDR3 DNA: TGCAGCGTTGTATCGGGCTATGGCTACACCTTC.

This clonotype has ten or more counts. The chain recombines TRBV28 with TRBJ1-1, with 10 nucleotides matching TRBD1. The germline CDR1 and CDR2 sequences are MDHEN and SYDVKM. This CDR3 has 12 amino acids. Trimming removed 6 bases from V and 10 bases from J; junction bases left unmatched: 5. CDR3 loop: CASSLRQGAAFF. In DNA form, the CDR3 reads TGTGCCAGCAGCCTGAGACAGGGGGCAGCTTTCTTT.

This clonotype was recorded at least ten times. The V call is TRBV28, the J call TRBJ1-1, with 7 nucleotides matching TRBD1. Germline lookup yields CDR1 MDHEN and CDR2 SYDVKM. After removal of 0 bases from V and 3 bases from J, the junction contained 4 bases not matched to a gene. This CDR3 contains 15 residues. Written as DNA, the CDR3 is TGTGCCAGCAGTTTATGGAGGGGGACAGACACTGAAGCTTTCTTT. It translates to CASSLWRGTDTEAFF.

V usage is TRBV11-1 and J usage is TRBJ2-5; TRBD2 matches 7 bases. V trimming: 7 bases; J trimming: 9 bases; junction bases outside the gene matches: 11. The germline CDR1 and CDR2 sequences are SGHAT and FQDESV (reference sequence). The CDR3 sequence is 13 residues long. CDR3 nucleotides: TGTGCCAGCACCATAACGTCCCGGGAGGCCCAGTACTTC. This gives the protein CASTITSREAQYF.

The chain joins TRBV27 to TRBJ2-2; the match to TRBD1 covers 12 bases. V trimming: 10 bases; J trimming: 6 bases; junction bases outside the gene matches: 15. The CDR3 length is 17 residues. CDR1 MNHEY and CDR2 SMNVEV come from the germline V gene (reference sequence). CDR3 bases: TGTGCCACCCAGATCTCCGGGACAGGGGGCGCCGCCGGGGAGCTGTTTTTT. Residues: CATQISGTGGAAGELFF.